The subject of this entry is one T cell receptor beta chain. The antigen is undetermined. Sequenced by immunoSEQ multiplex PCR; TCRdb stores in-frame clones only, minus some. The repertoire holds 80,000 to 95,000 clones, with 80% to 90% as singletons. CDR1 MNHEY and CDR2 SVGEGT come from the germline V gene. Germline trimming cut 2 bases from V and 0 bases from J; bases unmatched to any gene: 10. The CDR3 sequence is 18 residues long. This sample was included in a study of T cell responses to AZD1222 COVID-19 vaccine. Whole-study findings and limits: All repertoire sampling was performed exclusively after the peak T cell response. Following two doses of AZD1222, Spike-specific TCR breadth and depth rose. Clonal diversity was possibly underestimated, and white British individuals and females predominated among donors.

The sample was peripheral blood, taken on day 0 of AZD1222 vaccination. The chain recombines TRBV6-2 or TRBV6-3 with TRBJ2-1, with 7 bases fitting TRBD1. The TCR was taken from an adult in good health. The CDR3 loop reads CASSYPFDRASSYNEQFF. The CDR3 DNA sequence: TGTGCCAGCAGTTACCCTTTCGACAGGGCCTCCTCCTACAATGAGCAGTTCTTC.